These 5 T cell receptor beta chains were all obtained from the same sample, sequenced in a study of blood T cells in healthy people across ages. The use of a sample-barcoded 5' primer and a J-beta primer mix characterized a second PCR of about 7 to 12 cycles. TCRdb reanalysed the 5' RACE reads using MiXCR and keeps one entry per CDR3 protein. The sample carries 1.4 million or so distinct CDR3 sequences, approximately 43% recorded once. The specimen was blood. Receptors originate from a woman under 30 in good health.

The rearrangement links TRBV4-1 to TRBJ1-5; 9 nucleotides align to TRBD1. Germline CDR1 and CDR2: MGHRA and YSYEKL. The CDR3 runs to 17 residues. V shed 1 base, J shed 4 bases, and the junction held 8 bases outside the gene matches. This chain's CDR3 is CASSQGRPGQGNQPQHF. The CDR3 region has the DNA TGCGCCAGCAGCCAAGGGAGGCCTGGACAGGGGAATCAGCCCCAGCATTTT.

CDR3 residues: CASGLMRGGQETQYF. CDR3 DNA sequence: TGTGCTAGTGGTTTGATGCGGGGAGGTCAAGAGACCCAGTACTTC. The V call is TRBV12-5, the J call TRBJ2-5, with D possibly being TRBD2 (6 bases). There are 15 residues in the CDR3. Trimming shortened V by 2 bases and J by 2 bases, and 12 bases separated the two germline ends. CDR1 and CDR2 from the germline V gene are LGHNT and FRNRAP.

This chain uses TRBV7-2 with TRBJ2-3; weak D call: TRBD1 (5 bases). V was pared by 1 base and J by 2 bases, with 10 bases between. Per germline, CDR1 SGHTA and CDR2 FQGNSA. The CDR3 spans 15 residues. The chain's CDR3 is CASSLGYRFTDTQYF. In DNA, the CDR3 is TGTGCCAGCAGCTTAGGTTACAGGTTCACAGATACGCAGTATTTT.

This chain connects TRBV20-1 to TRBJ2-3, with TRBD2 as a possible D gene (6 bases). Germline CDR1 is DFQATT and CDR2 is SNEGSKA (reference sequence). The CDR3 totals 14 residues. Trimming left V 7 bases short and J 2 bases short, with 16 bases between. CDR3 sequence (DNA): TGCAGTGTGACCCGCGGGGCATACACAGATACGCAGTATTTT. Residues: CSVTRGAYTDTQYF.

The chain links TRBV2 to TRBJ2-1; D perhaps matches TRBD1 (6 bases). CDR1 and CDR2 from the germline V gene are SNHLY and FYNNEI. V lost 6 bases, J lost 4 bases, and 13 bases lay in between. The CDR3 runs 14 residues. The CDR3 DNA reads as TGTGCCAGCAGGAGCTGGACAGAATACAATGAGCAGTTCTTC. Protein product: CASRSWTEYNEQFF. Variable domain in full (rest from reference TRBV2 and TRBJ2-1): EPEVTQTPSHQVTQMGQEVILRCVPISNHLYFYWYRQILGQKVEFLVSFYNNEISEKSEIFDDQFSVERPDGSNFTLKIRSTKLEDSAMYFCASRSWTEYNEQFFGPGTRLTVL.